This TCR beta chain was captured by sequencing in a study of beta chain features in type 1 diabetes. Study at large: Analysis included under 120,000,000 sorted cells drawn from all samples.

TCRB transcripts that were expressed got sequenced, as all of the isolated RNA had been reverse transcribed. Method: immunoSEQ multiplex PCR; TCRdb's copy keeps in-frame clones and lacks some. The sample has about 410,000 clones; 14% are singletons. Germline CDR1 SEHNR, CDR2 FQNEAQ (reference sequence). The V and J ends lost 1 base and 5 bases, in that order; junction bases with no gene match: 7. This CDR3 is 17 amino acids long. This chain links TRBV7-9 with TRBJ2-1; 11 bases are a match to TRBD2. The specimen was naive CD4+ T cells from blood. This TCR was sampled from a man in his thirties or forties in good health. The CDR3 nucleotides are TGTGCCAGCAGCTTAGGTAGCGGGAGGGAATTGGACAATGAGCAGTTCTTC. It is translated as CASSLGSGRELDNEQFF.